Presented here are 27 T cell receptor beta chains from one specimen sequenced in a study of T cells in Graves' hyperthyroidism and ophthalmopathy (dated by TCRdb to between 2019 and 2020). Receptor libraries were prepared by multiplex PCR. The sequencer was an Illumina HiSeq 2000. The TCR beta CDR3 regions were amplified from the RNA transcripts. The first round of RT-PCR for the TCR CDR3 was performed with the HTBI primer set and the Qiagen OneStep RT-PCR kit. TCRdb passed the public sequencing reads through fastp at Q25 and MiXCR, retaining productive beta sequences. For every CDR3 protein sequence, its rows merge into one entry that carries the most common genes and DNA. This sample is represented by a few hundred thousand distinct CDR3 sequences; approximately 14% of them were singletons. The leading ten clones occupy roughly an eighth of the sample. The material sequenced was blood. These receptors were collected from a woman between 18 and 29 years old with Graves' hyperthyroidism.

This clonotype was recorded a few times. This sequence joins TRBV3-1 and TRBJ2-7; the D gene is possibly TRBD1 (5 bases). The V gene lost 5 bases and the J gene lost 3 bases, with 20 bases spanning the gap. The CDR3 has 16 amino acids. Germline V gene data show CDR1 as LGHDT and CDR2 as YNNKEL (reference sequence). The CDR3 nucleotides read TGTGCCAGCAGCTCGCCTCCCAGGGTGGGCCACTACGAGCAGTACTTC. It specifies CASSSPPRVGHYEQYF.

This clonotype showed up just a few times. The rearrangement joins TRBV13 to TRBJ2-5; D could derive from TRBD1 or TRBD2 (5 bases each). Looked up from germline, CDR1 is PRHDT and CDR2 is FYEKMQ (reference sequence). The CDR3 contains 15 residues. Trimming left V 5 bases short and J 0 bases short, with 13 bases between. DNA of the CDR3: TGTGCCAGCAGCCCCCGGGGCAGGGACCAAGAGACCCAGTACTTC. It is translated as CASSPRGRDQETQYF.

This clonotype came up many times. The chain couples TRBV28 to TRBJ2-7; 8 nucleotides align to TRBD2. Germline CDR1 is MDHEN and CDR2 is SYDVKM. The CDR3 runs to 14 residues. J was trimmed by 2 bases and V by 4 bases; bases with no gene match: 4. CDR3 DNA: TGTGCCAGCAGTTATAGCGGGACAACCTACGAGCAGTACTTC. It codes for CASSYSGTTYEQYF.

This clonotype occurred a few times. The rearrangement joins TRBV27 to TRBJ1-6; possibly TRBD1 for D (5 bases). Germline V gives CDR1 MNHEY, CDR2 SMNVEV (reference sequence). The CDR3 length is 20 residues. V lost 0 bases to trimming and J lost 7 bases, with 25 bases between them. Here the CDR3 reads CASSLSSSGRSRSENSPLHF. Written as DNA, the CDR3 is TGTGCCAGCAGTTTATCGTCTTCGGGACGTTCCAGATCCGAAAATTCACCCCTCCACTTT.

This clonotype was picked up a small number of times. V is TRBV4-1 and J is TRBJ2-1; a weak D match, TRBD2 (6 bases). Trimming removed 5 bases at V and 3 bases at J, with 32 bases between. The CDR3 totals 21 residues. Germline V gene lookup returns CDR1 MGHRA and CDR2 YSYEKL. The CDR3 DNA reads TGCGCCAGCAGCACAGACGGGGGAGAAGGGTGGGTCATGGGCTTCTACAATGAGCAGTTCTTC. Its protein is CASSTDGGEGWVMGFYNEQFF.

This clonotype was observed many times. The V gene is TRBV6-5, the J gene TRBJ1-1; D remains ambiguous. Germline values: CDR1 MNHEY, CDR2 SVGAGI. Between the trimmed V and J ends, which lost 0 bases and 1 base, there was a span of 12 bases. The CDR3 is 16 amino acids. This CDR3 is CASSYSILSENTEAFF. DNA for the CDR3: TGTGCCAGCAGTTACTCGATTTTATCAGAGAACACTGAAGCTTTCTTT.

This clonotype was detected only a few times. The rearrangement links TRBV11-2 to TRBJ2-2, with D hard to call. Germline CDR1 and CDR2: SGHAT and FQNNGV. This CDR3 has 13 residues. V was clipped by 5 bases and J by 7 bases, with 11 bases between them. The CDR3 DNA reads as TGTGCCAGCAGCAGAAGCCCAAACGGGGAGCTGTTTTTT. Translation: CASSRSPNGELFF.

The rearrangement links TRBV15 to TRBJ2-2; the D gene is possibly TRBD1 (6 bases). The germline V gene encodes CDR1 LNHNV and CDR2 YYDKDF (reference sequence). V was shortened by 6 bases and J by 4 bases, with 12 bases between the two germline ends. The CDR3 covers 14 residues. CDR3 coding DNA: TGTGCCACCAGGGTGGGGGCGGGCACCGGGGAGCTGTTTTTT. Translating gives CATRVGAGTGELFF.

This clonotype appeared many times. The CDR3: CSALGQMNTEAFF. For the CDR3, the DNA is TGCAGTGCATTGGGACAGATGAACACTGAAGCTTTCTTT. This sequence joins TRBV20-1 and TRBJ1-1; 7 bases match TRBD1. With V trimmed by 6 bases and J by 0 bases, 4 bases remained unmatched. The CDR3 length is 13 residues. Germline CDR1 is DFQATT and CDR2 is SNEGSKA (reference sequence).

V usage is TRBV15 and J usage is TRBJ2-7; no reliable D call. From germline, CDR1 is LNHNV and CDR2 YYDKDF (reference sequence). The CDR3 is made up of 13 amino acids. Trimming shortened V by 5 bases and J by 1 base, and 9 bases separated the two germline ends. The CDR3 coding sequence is TGTGCCACCAGCTCCCGGGTTTCCTACGAGCAGTACTTC. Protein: CATSSRVSYEQYF.

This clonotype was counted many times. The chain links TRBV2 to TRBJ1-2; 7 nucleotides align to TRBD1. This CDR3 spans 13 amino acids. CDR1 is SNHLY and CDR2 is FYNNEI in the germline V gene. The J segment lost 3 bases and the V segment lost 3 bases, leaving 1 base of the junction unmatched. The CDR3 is CASSDGQDYGYTF. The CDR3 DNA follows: TGTGCCAGCAGTGACGGACAGGACTATGGCTACACCTTC.

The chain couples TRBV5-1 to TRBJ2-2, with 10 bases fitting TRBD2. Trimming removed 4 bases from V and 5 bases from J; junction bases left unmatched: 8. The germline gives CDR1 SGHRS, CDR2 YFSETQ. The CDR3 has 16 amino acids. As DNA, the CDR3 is TGCGCCAGCAGCCCATCGGGACTAGCGACGACCGGGGAGCTGTTTTTT. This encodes CASSPSGLATTGELFF.

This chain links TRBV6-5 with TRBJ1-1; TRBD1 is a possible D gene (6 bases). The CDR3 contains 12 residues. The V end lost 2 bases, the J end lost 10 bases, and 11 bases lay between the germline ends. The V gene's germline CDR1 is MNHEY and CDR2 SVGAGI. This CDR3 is CASSYGRGGAFF. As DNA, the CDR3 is TGTGCCAGCAGTTACGGCAGGGGTGGAGCTTTCTTT.

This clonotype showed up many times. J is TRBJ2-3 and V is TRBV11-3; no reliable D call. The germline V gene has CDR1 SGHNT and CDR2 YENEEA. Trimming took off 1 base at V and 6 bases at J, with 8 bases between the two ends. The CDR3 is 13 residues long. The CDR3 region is CASSLVSSDTQYF. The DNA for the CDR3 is TGTGCCAGCAGCTTAGTGAGTAGCGATACGCAGTATTTT.

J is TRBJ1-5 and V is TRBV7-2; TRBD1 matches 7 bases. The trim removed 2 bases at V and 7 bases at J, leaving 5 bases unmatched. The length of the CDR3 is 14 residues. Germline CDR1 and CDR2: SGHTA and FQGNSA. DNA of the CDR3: TGTGCCAGCAGCTTACGACAGGGAAGCCAGCCCCAGCATTTT. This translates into CASSLRQGSQPQHF. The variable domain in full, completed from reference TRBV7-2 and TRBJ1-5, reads GAGVSQSPSNKVTEKGKDVELRCDPISGHTALYWYRQSLGQGLEFLIYFQGNSAPDKSGLPSDRFSAERTGGSVSTLTIQRTQQEDSAVYLCASSLRQGSQPQHFGDGTRLSIL.

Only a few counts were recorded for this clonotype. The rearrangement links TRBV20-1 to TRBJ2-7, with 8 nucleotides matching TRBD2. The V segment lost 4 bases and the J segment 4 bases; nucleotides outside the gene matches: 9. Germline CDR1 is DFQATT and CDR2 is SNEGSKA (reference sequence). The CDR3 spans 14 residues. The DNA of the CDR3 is TGCAGTGCTATCCCCGCCGGGGGGGAGTACGAGCAGTACTTC. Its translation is CSAIPAGGEYEQYF.

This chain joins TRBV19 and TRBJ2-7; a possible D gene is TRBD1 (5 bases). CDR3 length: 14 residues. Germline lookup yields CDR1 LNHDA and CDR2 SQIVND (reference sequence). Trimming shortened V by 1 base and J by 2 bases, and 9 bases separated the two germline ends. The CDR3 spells CASSIGAGPYEQYF. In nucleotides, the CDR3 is TGTGCCAGTAGTATAGGGGCAGGGCCCTACGAGCAGTACTTC.

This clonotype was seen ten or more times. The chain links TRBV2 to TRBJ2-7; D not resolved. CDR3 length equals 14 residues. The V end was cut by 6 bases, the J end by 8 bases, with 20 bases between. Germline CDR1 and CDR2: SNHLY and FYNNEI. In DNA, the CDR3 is TGTGCCAGCAGAGACTCAGACCAGTCTACGAAGCAGTACTTC. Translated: CASRDSDQSTKQYF. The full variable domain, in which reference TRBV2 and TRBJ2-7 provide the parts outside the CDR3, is EPEVTQTPSHQVTQMGQEVILRCVPISNHLYFYWYRQILGQKVEFLVSFYNNEISEKSEIFDDQFSVERPDGSNFTLKIRSTKLEDSAMYFCASRDSDQSTKQYFGPGTRLTVT.

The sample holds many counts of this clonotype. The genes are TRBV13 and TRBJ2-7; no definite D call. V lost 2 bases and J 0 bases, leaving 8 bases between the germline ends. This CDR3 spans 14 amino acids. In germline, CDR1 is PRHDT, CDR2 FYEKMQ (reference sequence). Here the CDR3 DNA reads TGTGCCAGCAGCTTAAGTAGGAACTCCTACGAGCAGTACTTC. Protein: CASSLSRNSYEQYF.

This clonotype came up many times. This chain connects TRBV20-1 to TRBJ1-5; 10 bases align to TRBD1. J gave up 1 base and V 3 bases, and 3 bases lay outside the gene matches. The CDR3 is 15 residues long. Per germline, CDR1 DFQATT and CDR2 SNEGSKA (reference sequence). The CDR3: CSASRTGGSNQPQHF. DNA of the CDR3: TGCAGTGCTAGTCGGACAGGGGGGAGCAATCAGCCCCAGCATTTT.

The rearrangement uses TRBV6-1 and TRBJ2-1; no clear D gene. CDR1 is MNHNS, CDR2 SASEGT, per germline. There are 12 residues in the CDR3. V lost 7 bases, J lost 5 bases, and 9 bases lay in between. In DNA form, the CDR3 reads TGTGCCAGCAAAGCCCATCACAATGAGCAGTTCTTC. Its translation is CASKAHHNEQFF.

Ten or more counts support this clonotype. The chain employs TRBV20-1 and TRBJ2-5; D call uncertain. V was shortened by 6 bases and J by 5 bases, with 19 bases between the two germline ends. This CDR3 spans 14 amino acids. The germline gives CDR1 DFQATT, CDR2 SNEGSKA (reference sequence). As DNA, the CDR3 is TGCAGTGCCACATCCTTGGACGTCGGGGAGACCCAGTACTTC. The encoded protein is CSATSLDVGETQYF.

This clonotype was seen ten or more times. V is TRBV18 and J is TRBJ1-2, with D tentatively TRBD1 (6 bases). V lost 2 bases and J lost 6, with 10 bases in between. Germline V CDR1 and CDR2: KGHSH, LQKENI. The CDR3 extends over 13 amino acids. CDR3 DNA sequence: TGTGCCAGCTCACCAGGACAGATCAATGGCTACACCTTC. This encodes CASSPGQINGYTF.

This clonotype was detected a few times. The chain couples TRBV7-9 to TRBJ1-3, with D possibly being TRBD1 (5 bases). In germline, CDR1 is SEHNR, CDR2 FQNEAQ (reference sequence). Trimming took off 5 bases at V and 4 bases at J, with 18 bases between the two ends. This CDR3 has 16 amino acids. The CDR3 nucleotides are TGTGCCAGCAGCATCGCCGCGGGACCTTCGGGAAACACCATATATTTT. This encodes CASSIAAGPSGNTIYF.

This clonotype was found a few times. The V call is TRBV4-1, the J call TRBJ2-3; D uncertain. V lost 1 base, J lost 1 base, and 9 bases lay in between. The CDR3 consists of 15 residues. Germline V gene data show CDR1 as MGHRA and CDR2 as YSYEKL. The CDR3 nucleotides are TGCGCCAGCAGCCAAGTAGTTCGGCGCACAGATACGCAGTATTTT. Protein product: CASSQVVRRTDTQYF.

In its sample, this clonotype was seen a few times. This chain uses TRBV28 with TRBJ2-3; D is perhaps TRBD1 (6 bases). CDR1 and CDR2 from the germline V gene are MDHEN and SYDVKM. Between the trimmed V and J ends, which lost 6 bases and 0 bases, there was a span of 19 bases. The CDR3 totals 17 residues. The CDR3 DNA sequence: TGTGCCAGCAGCCCAGGCGGCAGGGGATTGAGCACAGATACGCAGTATTTT. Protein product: CASSPGGRGLSTDTQYF.

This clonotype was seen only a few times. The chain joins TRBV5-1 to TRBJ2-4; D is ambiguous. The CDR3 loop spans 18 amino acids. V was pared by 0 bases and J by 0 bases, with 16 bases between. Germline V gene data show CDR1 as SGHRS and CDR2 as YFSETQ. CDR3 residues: CASSLDWGNGLAKNIQYF. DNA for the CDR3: TGCGCCAGCAGCTTGGACTGGGGAAACGGCTTAGCCAAAAACATTCAGTACTTC.